Listed below are T cell receptor beta chains from one sample, sequenced in a study of blood T cell repertoires in COVID-19. Using immunoSEQ multiplex PCR, the repertoire was profiled, and TCRdb retains in-frame clones only, with some absent. Here the sample spans about 100,000 clones, about 86% being singletons. Sequenced material: PBMCs or T cells enriched from blood (not recorded which). The receptors shown here come from a woman aged 45-59 years who had recovered from COVID-19. The CDR3 runs from the conserved cysteine through the conserved F or W. Each record gives: V gene, clone size, J gene, D gene, CDR3 protein, CDR3 DNA. The D gene is left open where the match is weak. Clone size, where shown, is once, few, many, or a class for clones that have expanded.

V: TRBV6-5; size: NA; J: TRBJ1-6; D: NA; CDR3: CASSDSKDSPLHF; DNA: TGTGCCAGCAGCGACAGTAAGGATTCACCCCTCCACTTT
V: TRBV27; size: NA; J: TRBJ2-2; D: TRBD2; CDR3: CASSLSWGLASGELFF; DNA: TGTGCCAGCAGTTTATCATGGGGACTAGCTTCCGGGGAGCTGTTTTTT
V: TRBV24-1; size: NA; J: TRBJ2-2; D: NA; CDR3: CATSDSYTGELFF; DNA: TGTGCCACCAGTGATTCCTACACCGGGGAGCTGTTTTTT
V: TRBV13; size: NA; J: TRBJ2-5; D: NA; CDR3: CASATGQETQYF; DNA: TGTGCCAGCGCCACGGGACAAGAGACCCAGTACTTC
V: TRBV30; size: NA; J: TRBJ2-7; D: TRBD1; CDR3: CAWRPRGKYEQYF; DNA: TGTGCCTGGAGGCCCAGGGGGAAATACGAGCAGTACTTC
V: TRBV7-3; size: NA; J: TRBJ1-1; D: NA; CDR3: CASSAQGNTEAFF; DNA: TGTGCCAGCAGCGCCCAGGGAAACACTGAAGCTTTCTTT
V: TRBV5-1; size: NA; J: TRBJ1-1; D: TRBD1; CDR3: CASSSPGGAGEAFF; DNA: TGCGCCAGCAGCTCGCCAGGGGGCGCCGGTGAAGCTTTCTTT
V: TRBV6-5; size: NA; J: TRBJ2-5; D: NA; CDR3: CASLEGWSQETQYF; DNA: TGTGCCAGCCTCGAGGGTTGGAGCCAAGAGACCCAGTACTTC
V: TRBV4-1; size: NA; J: TRBJ2-5; D: TRBD2; CDR3: CASSHLSGGEETQYF; DNA: TGCGCCAGCAGCCACCTTAGCGGGGGGGAAGAGACCCAGTACTTC
V: TRBV11-2; size: NA; J: TRBJ1-2; D: NA; CDR3: CASSPRQLLYGYTF; DNA: TGTGCCAGCAGCCCCAGACAGTTACTCTATGGCTACACCTTC
V: TRBV5-6; size: NA; J: TRBJ2-7; D: TRBD2; CDR3: CASSSGSSWSSEQYF; DNA: TGTGCCAGCAGCAGCGGGAGTTCTTGGTCCTCCGAGCAGTACTTC
V: TRBV12-3/TRBV12-4; size: NA; J: TRBJ2-7; D: NA; CDR3: CASYPDYYEQYF; DNA: TGTGCCAGCTACCCAGATTACTACGAGCAGTACTTC
V: TRBV6-1; size: NA; J: TRBJ2-2; D: NA; CDR3: CASSDMSPGELFF; DNA: TGTGCCAGCAGTGATATGAGCCCCGGGGAGCTGTTTTTT
V: TRBV6-5; size: NA; J: TRBJ1-3; D: NA; CDR3: CASSYSADSGNTIYF; DNA: TGTGCCAGCAGTTACTCGGCGGACTCCGGAAACACCATATATTTT
V: TRBV28; size: once; J: TRBJ2-7; D: NA; CDR3: CASSLYPPDSEQYF; DNA: TGTGCCAGCAGTTTATATCCCCCTGACTCCGAGCAGTACTTC
V: TRBV5-1; size: NA; J: TRBJ2-7; D: TRBD2; CDR3: CASSLQTSGSPSYEQYF; DNA: TGCGCCAGCAGCCTACAGACTAGCGGGAGCCCCTCCTACGAGCAGTACTTC
V: TRBV3-1/TRBV3-2; size: NA; J: TRBJ2-5; D: TRBD2; CDR3: CASSQVRAGFQETQYF; DNA: TGTGCCAGCAGCCAAGTCAGAGCGGGGTTCCAAGAGACCCAGTACTTC
V: TRBV14; size: NA; J: TRBJ1-3; D: NA; CDR3: CASSQDLRGNTIYF; DNA: TGTGCCAGCAGCCAAGATCTGAGGGGAAACACCATATATTTT
V: TRBV6-5; size: NA; J: TRBJ1-2; D: TRBD1; CDR3: CASSYYRGNYGYTF; DNA: TGTGCCAGCAGTTACTACAGGGGGAACTATGGCTACACCTTC
V: TRBV9; size: NA; J: TRBJ2-1; D: TRBD2; CDR3: CASSPQGGGPVNEQFF; DNA: TGTGCCAGCAGCCCCCAGGGCGGGGGGCCAGTCAATGAGCAGTTCTTC
V: TRBV4-1; size: NA; J: TRBJ1-1; D: NA; CDR3: CASSQDGAWRKTEAFF; DNA: TGCGCCAGCAGCCAAGATGGGGCATGGAGAAAAACTGAAGCTTTCTTT
V: TRBV6-5; size: NA; J: TRBJ1-1; D: NA; CDR3: CASSYSGSGTEAFF; DNA: TGTGCCAGCAGTTACTCGGGTAGCGGGACTGAAGCTTTCTTT
V: TRBV24-1; size: NA; J: TRBJ2-5; D: TRBD1; CDR3: CATSEPTGEARETQYF; DNA: TGTGCCACCAGTGAACCGACAGGGGAGGCTCGAGAGACCCAGTACTTC
V: TRBV28; size: NA; J: TRBJ1-1; D: TRBD1; CDR3: CASKVQGEYTEAFF; DNA: TGTGCCAGCAAAGTACAGGGGGAGTACACTGAAGCTTTCTTT
V: TRBV5-1; size: NA; J: TRBJ2-1; D: NA; CDR3: CASSLLGGSYNEQFF; DNA: TGCGCCAGCAGCTTACTAGGAGGCTCCTACAATGAGCAGTTCTTC
V: TRBV11-3; size: NA; J: TRBJ1-1; D: TRBD1; CDR3: CASSSGQTNTEAFF; DNA: TGTGCCAGCAGCTCGGGACAGACGAACACTGAAGCTTTCTTT
V: TRBV27; size: NA; J: TRBJ2-1; D: TRBD2; CDR3: CASRAGGSSHEQFF; DNA: TGTGCCAGCCGAGCGGGGGGGAGTTCGCATGAGCAGTTCTTC
V: TRBV5-1; size: NA; J: TRBJ2-5; D: TRBD2; CDR3: CASSPTSGRETQYF; DNA: TGCGCCAGCAGCCCAACTAGCGGCCGAGAGACCCAGTACTTC
V: TRBV19; size: NA; J: TRBJ2-2; D: NA; CDR3: CASSIGGLPLPRGTGELFF; DNA: TGTGCCAGTAGTATAGGGGGACTTCCGCTACCCCGAGGCACCGGGGAGCTGTTTTTT
V: TRBV5-1; size: NA; J: TRBJ2-7; D: TRBD2; CDR3: CASSLEITSGGLYEQYF; DNA: TGCGCCAGCAGCTTGGAAATAACTAGCGGGGGCCTCTACGAGCAGTACTTC
V: TRBV18; size: NA; J: TRBJ2-7; D: NA; CDR3: CASSPPRQGGIGYEQYF; DNA: TGTGCCAGCTCACCCCCGCGACAGGGAGGAATAGGCTACGAGCAGTACTTC
V: TRBV5-1; size: few; J: TRBJ2-1; D: NA; CDR3: CASSLPGGAYNEQFF; DNA: TGCGCCAGCAGCTTGCCGGGCGGGGCCTACAATGAGCAGTTCTTC
V: TRBV10-3; size: few; J: TRBJ1-1; D: TRBD1; CDR3: CAISESLTGATNTEAFF; DNA: TGTGCCATCAGTGAGTCTTTGACAGGGGCTACCAACACTGAAGCTTTCTTT
V: TRBV28; size: NA; J: TRBJ2-2; D: NA; CDR3: CASRVALGELFF; DNA: TGTGCCAGCAGGGTAGCCCTCGGGGAGCTGTTTTTT
V: TRBV12-3/TRBV12-4; size: NA; J: TRBJ2-5; D: NA; CDR3: CASAPSDQETQYF; DNA: TGTGCCAGTGCCCCTAGCGACCAAGAGACCCAGTACTTC
V: TRBV18; size: NA; J: TRBJ1-5; D: NA; CDR3: CASSPTINQPQHF; DNA: TGTGCCAGCTCACCGACAATAAATCAGCCCCAGCATTTT
V: TRBV5-1; size: NA; J: TRBJ2-2; D: TRBD1; CDR3: CASSSPEGTVNTGELFF; DNA: TGCGCCAGCAGCTCTCCGGAAGGGACAGTTAACACCGGGGAGCTGTTTTTT
V: TRBV30; size: NA; J: TRBJ2-2; D: TRBD1; CDR3: CAWRGTANTGELFF; DNA: TGTGCCTGGAGGGGGACAGCGAACACCGGGGAGCTGTTTTTT
V: TRBV7-9; size: NA; J: TRBJ1-1; D: NA; CDR3: CASSLVGEVTEAFF; DNA: TGTGCCAGCAGCTTAGTAGGGGAGGTCACTGAAGCTTTCTTT
V: TRBV9; size: NA; J: TRBJ2-1; D: NA; CDR3: CASRAGDNEQFF; DNA: TGTGCCAGCAGAGCAGGGGATAATGAGCAGTTCTTC
V: TRBV29-1; size: NA; J: TRBJ2-7; D: NA; CDR3: CSVVRGNTYEQYF; DNA: TGCAGCGTTGTTAGGGGAAACACCTACGAGCAGTACTTC
V: TRBV6-5; size: NA; J: TRBJ2-7; D: TRBD2; CDR3: CASSTALGGTYEQYF; DNA: TGTGCCAGCAGCACGGCGCTGGGGGGGACCTACGAGCAGTACTTC
V: TRBV30; size: NA; J: TRBJ1-6; D: NA; CDR3: CAWSPGARDSPLHF; DNA: TGTGCCTGGAGTCCAGGGGCCCGAGATTCACCCCTCCACTTT
V: TRBV9; size: NA; J: TRBJ2-7; D: TRBD1; CDR3: CASSVEEGQDFYEQYF; DNA: TGTGCCAGCAGCGTAGAGGAAGGACAGGACTTCTACGAGCAGTACTTC
V: TRBV29-1; size: NA; J: TRBJ1-1; D: NA; CDR3: CSAGLRRGALTEAFF; DNA: TGCAGCGCCGGATTGAGACGGGGGGCGCTTACTGAAGCTTTCTTT